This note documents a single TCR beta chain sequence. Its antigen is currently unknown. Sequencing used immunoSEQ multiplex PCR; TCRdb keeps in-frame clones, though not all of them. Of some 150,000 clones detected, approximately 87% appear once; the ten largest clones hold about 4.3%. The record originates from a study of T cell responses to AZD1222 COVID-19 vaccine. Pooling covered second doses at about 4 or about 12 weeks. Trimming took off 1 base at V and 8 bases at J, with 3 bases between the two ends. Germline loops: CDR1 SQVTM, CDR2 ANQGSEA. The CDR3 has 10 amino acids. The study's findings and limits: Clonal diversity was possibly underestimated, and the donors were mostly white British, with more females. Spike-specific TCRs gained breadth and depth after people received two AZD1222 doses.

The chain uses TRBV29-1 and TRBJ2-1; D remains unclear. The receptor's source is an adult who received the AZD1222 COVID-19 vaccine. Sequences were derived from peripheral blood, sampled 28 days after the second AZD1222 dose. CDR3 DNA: TGCAGCGTTGAAGGGGATGAGCAGTTCTTC. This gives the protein CSVEGDEQFF.